This T cell receptor beta chain was captured in a study of OX40 agonist ivuxolimab in advanced cancers. Study summary: Six ivuxolimab dose levels, 0.01 to 10 mg/kg, were given intravenously every 2 weeks. General study findings and limits: More expanded clones were seen, on average, in CD8+ T cells than in CD4+. Low normalized clonal expansion also occurred in some nonresponding patients.

As regards this clone: As yet, its antigen is unknown.

TCRdb's copy holds only in-frame clones and misses some; the assay was immunoSEQ multiplex PCR. The sample contains 52,000 or so clones, around 82% of which appear only once. CDR1 and CDR2 (germline): SQVTM, ANQGSEA. V was pared by 6 bases and J by 2 bases, with 2 bases of the junction left unmatched. CDR3 length: 13 residues. The clonotype originates from an adult with an advanced solid tumor such as melanoma, head and neck, liver or kidney cancer. This sample comprised CD4+ or CD8+ T cells sorted from blood, obtained in a trial of the OX40 agonist ivuxolimab. V gene TRBV29-1 combines with J gene TRBJ2-7; 12 bases agree with TRBD1. The CDR3: CSVGQGAAYEQYF. The DNA for the CDR3 is TGCAGCGTGGGACAGGGGGCCGCCTACGAGCAGTACTTC.